This T cell receptor beta chain was found in a study of blood T cell repertoires in COVID-19. Germline V lookup: CDR1 SGHRS, CDR2 YFSETQ. The germline V and J ends were trimmed by 3 bases and 3 bases, with 10 bases remaining between them. This CDR3 has 14 amino acids. Data came from immunoSEQ multiplex PCR; TCRdb stores just in-frame clones and leaves some out. The sample has 30,000 to 35,000 clones, 80% to 90% seen once. Sequenced input: peripheral blood. The source is a man at least 80 years old with acute or convalescent COVID-19. This sequence joins TRBV5-1 and TRBJ2-1; a weak D match, TRBD1 (6 bases). The CDR3 loop is CASSSGQDYNEQFF. The CDR3 region has the DNA TGCGCCAGCAGCTCGGGACAAGACTACAATGAGCAGTTCTTC. The entire variable domain, with the rest obtained from reference TRBV5-1 and TRBJ2-1, is as follows: KAGVTQTPRYLIKTRGQQVTLSCSPISGHRSVSWYQQTPGQGLQFLFEYFSETQRNKGNFPGRFSGRQFSNSRSEMNVSTLELGDSALYLCASSSGQDYNEQFFGPGTRLTVL.